Listed below are T cell receptor beta chains from one sample, sequenced in a study of cytomegalovirus exposure and HLA in healthy donors. Repertoires were generated with immunoSEQ multiplex PCR, while TCRdb's copy carries only in-frame clones and drops some. The sample lists roughly 120,000 clones, under 90% seen once, with 7.5% to 9% in the top ten. Sequencing was carried out using PBMCs. The receptors were sampled from a female donor in good health and CMV-seropositive. The CDR3 runs from the conserved cysteine through the conserved F or W. The D gene is left open where the match is weak. The size field is filled for only some rows; it gives once, few, many or a size class.

clone size: NA
V gene: TRBV2
CDR3 length: 15
J gene: TRBJ2-1
D gene: NA
CDR3 protein: CASSVARSSYNEQFF
CDR3 DNA: TGTGCCAGCAGTGTAGCTAGGAGCTCCTACAATGAGCAGTTCTTC

clone size: once
V gene: TRBV11-2
CDR3 length: 13
J gene: TRBJ2-3
D gene: TRBD1
CDR3 protein: CASSSGTVDTQYF
CDR3 DNA: TGTGCCAGCAGCTCGGGGACAGTGGATACGCAGTATTTT

clone size: NA
V gene: TRBV7-9
CDR3 length: 14
J gene: TRBJ2-7
D gene: NA
CDR3 protein: CASSSTYSAYEQYF
CDR3 DNA: TGTGCCAGCAGCTCCACCTACTCGGCCTACGAGCAGTACTTC

clone size: NA
V gene: TRBV6-5
CDR3 length: 13
J gene: TRBJ2-4
D gene: NA
CDR3 protein: CASSWSGANIQYF
CDR3 DNA: TGTGCCAGCAGTTGGAGTGGGGCAAACATTCAGTACTTC

clone size: once
V gene: TRBV7-9
CDR3 length: 13
J gene: TRBJ1-5
D gene: NA
CDR3 protein: CASSLSSNQPQHF
CDR3 DNA: TGTGCCAGCAGCTTAAGCAGCAATCAGCCCCAGCATTTT

clone size: NA
V gene: TRBV7-2
CDR3 length: 15
J gene: TRBJ2-1
D gene: TRBD2
CDR3 protein: CASSSGLAGHNEQFF
CDR3 DNA: TGTGCCAGCAGCTCGGGACTAGCGGGGCACAATGAGCAGTTCTTC

clone size: NA
V gene: TRBV6-1
CDR3 length: 12
J gene: TRBJ2-7
D gene: TRBD2
CDR3 protein: CASSEGGSEQYF
CDR3 DNA: TGTGCCAGCAGTGAGGGAGGGAGCGAGCAGTACTTC

clone size: NA
V gene: TRBV4-1
CDR3 length: 16
J gene: TRBJ2-5
D gene: NA
CDR3 protein: CASSQAQGGAAETQYF
CDR3 DNA: TGCGCCAGCAGCCAAGCCCAGGGCGGGGCTGCAGAGACCCAGTACTTC

clone size: few
V gene: TRBV2
CDR3 length: 13
J gene: TRBJ2-5
D gene: TRBD2
CDR3 protein: CASGRDYTETQYF
CDR3 DNA: TGTGCCAGCGGACGGGACTACACCGAGACCCAGTACTTC

clone size: NA
V gene: TRBV5-5
CDR3 length: 16
J gene: TRBJ2-1
D gene: TRBD1
CDR3 protein: CASTSLWGQGYNEQFF
CDR3 DNA: TGTGCCAGCACCTCCCTGTGGGGACAGGGGTACAATGAGCAGTTCTTC

clone size: NA
V gene: TRBV10-2
CDR3 length: 15
J gene: TRBJ1-6
D gene: TRBD1
CDR3 protein: CASSVIDRGYSPLHF
CDR3 DNA: TGCGCCAGCAGTGTAATCGACAGGGGTTACTCACCCCTCCACTTT

clone size: NA
V gene: TRBV27
CDR3 length: 12
J gene: TRBJ2-5
D gene: NA
CDR3 protein: CASSRQGETQYF
CDR3 DNA: TGTGCCAGCAGTCGTCAGGGAGAGACCCAGTACTTC

clone size: NA
V gene: TRBV10-3
CDR3 length: 13
J gene: TRBJ1-1
D gene: NA
CDR3 protein: CAISDAHNTEAFF
CDR3 DNA: TGTGCCATCAGTGACGCACACAACACTGAAGCTTTCTTT

clone size: once
V gene: TRBV4-2
CDR3 length: 14
J gene: TRBJ1-1
D gene: TRBD1
CDR3 protein: CASSLGQGGTEAFF
CDR3 DNA: TGTGCCAGCAGCCTCGGACAGGGGGGCACTGAAGCTTTCTTT

clone size: NA
V gene: TRBV18
CDR3 length: 15
J gene: TRBJ2-5
D gene: NA
CDR3 protein: CASSPRRGHQETQYF
CDR3 DNA: TGTGCCAGCTCACCAAGGAGAGGGCATCAAGAGACCCAGTACTTC

clone size: NA
V gene: TRBV28
CDR3 length: 12
J gene: TRBJ1-1
D gene: NA
CDR3 protein: CASNFMNTEAFF
CDR3 DNA: TGTGCCAGCAATTTTATGAACACTGAAGCTTTCTTT

clone size: NA
V gene: TRBV5-5
CDR3 length: 15
J gene: TRBJ2-7
D gene: TRBD2
CDR3 protein: CASSLGVLAGGEQYF
CDR3 DNA: TGTGCCAGCAGCTTGGGAGTTCTAGCGGGGGGGGAGCAGTACTTC

clone size: NA
V gene: TRBV19
CDR3 length: 13
J gene: TRBJ2-7
D gene: NA
CDR3 protein: CASSTPGDYEQYF
CDR3 DNA: TGTGCCAGTAGTACACCCGGGGACTACGAGCAGTACTTC

clone size: NA
V gene: TRBV7-9
CDR3 length: 15
J gene: TRBJ2-3
D gene: TRBD1
CDR3 protein: CASSSLAGGRDTQYF
CDR3 DNA: TGTGCCAGCAGCTCTTTAGCAGGGGGCAGGGATACGCAGTATTTT

clone size: NA
V gene: TRBV6-4
CDR3 length: 13
J gene: TRBJ2-3
D gene: NA
CDR3 protein: CASAREGTDTQYF
CDR3 DNA: TGTGCCAGCGCCAGGGAGGGCACAGATACGCAGTATTTT

clone size: NA
V gene: TRBV6-6
CDR3 length: 16
J gene: TRBJ2-7
D gene: NA
CDR3 protein: CASSYSPEFPTYEQYF
CDR3 DNA: TGTGCCAGCAGTTACAGTCCGGAGTTCCCAACGTACGAGCAGTACTTC

clone size: NA
V gene: TRBV18
CDR3 length: 16
J gene: TRBJ1-3
D gene: TRBD1
CDR3 protein: CASSPATGAPGNTIYF
CDR3 DNA: TGTGCCAGCTCACCCGCAACAGGGGCTCCTGGAAACACCATATATTTT

clone size: once
V gene: TRBV18
CDR3 length: 16
J gene: TRBJ1-3
D gene: NA
CDR3 protein: CASSGLGSSSGNTIYF
CDR3 DNA: TGTGCCAGCTCAGGACTTGGCAGCAGCTCTGGAAACACCATATATTTT

clone size: NA
V gene: TRBV7-2
CDR3 length: 17
J gene: TRBJ1-5
D gene: NA
CDR3 protein: CASSPIPGEVGNQPQHF
CDR3 DNA: TGTGCCAGCAGCCCAATTCCGGGGGAGGTTGGCAATCAGCCCCAGCATTTT

clone size: NA
V gene: TRBV18
CDR3 length: 15
J gene: TRBJ2-3
D gene: TRBD2
CDR3 protein: CASAPGLASEYTQYF
CDR3 DNA: TGTGCCAGCGCACCGGGACTAGCGAGCGAATATACGCAGTATTTT

clone size: NA
V gene: TRBV18
CDR3 length: 15
J gene: TRBJ1-4
D gene: TRBD1
CDR3 protein: CASLRTGGAGEKLFF
CDR3 DNA: TGTGCCAGCCTACGGACAGGGGGCGCGGGGGAAAAACTGTTTTTT

clone size: NA
V gene: TRBV18
CDR3 length: 13
J gene: TRBJ2-7
D gene: TRBD1
CDR3 protein: CASSPSDRAKQYF
CDR3 DNA: TGTGCCAGCTCACCCTCGGACAGGGCGAAGCAGTACTTC

clone size: NA
V gene: TRBV5-1
CDR3 length: 15
J gene: TRBJ2-3
D gene: NA
CDR3 protein: CASSTGSSLYDTQYF
CDR3 DNA: TGCGCCAGCAGCACCGGGAGTTCCTTATACGATACGCAGTATTTT

clone size: NA
V gene: TRBV7-8
CDR3 length: 15
J gene: TRBJ1-1
D gene: NA
CDR3 protein: CASSLETDRNTEAFF
CDR3 DNA: TGTGCCAGCAGCTTAGAGACTGACAGGAACACTGAAGCTTTCTTT

clone size: NA
V gene: TRBV5-1
CDR3 length: 15
J gene: TRBJ2-7
D gene: TRBD1
CDR3 protein: CASSLSGTVPYEQYF
CDR3 DNA: TGCGCCAGCAGCTTATCCGGGACAGTTCCCTACGAGCAGTACTTC

clone size: NA
V gene: TRBV4-2
CDR3 length: 17
J gene: TRBJ2-1
D gene: TRBD2
CDR3 protein: CASSQVSRGDYYNEQFF
CDR3 DNA: TGTGCCAGCAGCCAAGTTTCGCGGGGGGACTATTACAATGAGCAGTTCTTC

clone size: NA
V gene: TRBV5-4
CDR3 length: 15
J gene: TRBJ2-5
D gene: TRBD2
CDR3 protein: CASSRGGPTSETQYF
CDR3 DNA: TGTGCCAGCTCTCGGGGGGGTCCGACTTCGGAGACCCAGTACTTC

clone size: NA
V gene: TRBV7-9
CDR3 length: 15
J gene: TRBJ1-5
D gene: NA
CDR3 protein: CASSLAGARVQPQHF
CDR3 DNA: TGTGCCAGCAGCTTGGCAGGGGCAAGGGTACAGCCCCAGCATTTT

clone size: NA
V gene: TRBV27
CDR3 length: 19
J gene: TRBJ1-5
D gene: NA
CDR3 protein: CATMAFGGWAGVSSQPQHF
CDR3 DNA: TGTGCCACTATGGCCTTCGGAGGATGGGCAGGGGTGAGCAGCCAGCCCCAGCATTTT

clone size: NA
V gene: TRBV5-6
CDR3 length: 15
J gene: TRBJ2-4
D gene: TRBD2
CDR3 protein: CASSSSGGAKNIQYF
CDR3 DNA: TGTGCCAGCAGCTCTAGCGGGGGGGCCAAAAACATTCAGTACTTC